This record concerns one T cell receptor beta chain sequence. The sample belongs to a study of shared clonotypes between healthy human individuals. The germline gives CDR1 MDHEN, CDR2 SYDVKM. The CDR3 totals 14 residues. As handled by the study authors: Filtering was not the same, since immunoSEQ gave junction-only sequences without quality scores. TCRdb keeps only in-frame clones here, not all; method: immunoSEQ multiplex PCR. V, J and clone size are those of that table, while D and trimming were read from the DNA. The sample consists of about 680,000 clones, roughly 72% of them appearing once. The origin of this receptor is a woman in her 30s in good health. Sequencing used memory CD4+ T cells sorted from blood. Subset in this sample: CD45RA-negative fraction. This chain connects TRBV28 to TRBJ2-5; 10 nucleotides match TRBD1. The J call may be in error: the DNA end matches TRBJ2-7 better. The CDR3 spells CASKGQGSSYEQYF. The CDR3 bases are TGTGCCAGCAAGGGACAGGGGTCCTCCTACGAGCAGTACTTC.